A single sample is the source of the 8 T cell receptor beta chains below, sequenced in a study of control samples from healthy donors and cancer patients. Using immunoSEQ multiplex PCR, the repertoire was profiled, and TCRdb retains in-frame clones only, with some absent. Here the sample table reports under 200,000 clones. Sequencing was performed on blood. The receptor set was obtained from a woman aged 25 to 39 in good health.

The CDR3 protein is CASSLRRRFPDEQYF. The CDR3 DNA is TGTGCCAGCAGCTTGAGGAGGAGGTTCCCGGACGAGCAGTACTTC. The chain links TRBV11-1 to TRBJ2-7; D is perhaps TRBD2 (5 bases). This CDR3 spans 15 amino acids. V lost 3 bases and J lost 5, with 17 bases in between. The germline CDR1 and CDR2 sequences are SGHAT and FQDESV (reference sequence).

This rearrangement joins TRBV5-1 to TRBJ2-1; D perhaps matches TRBD2 (6 bases). Trimming shortened V by 0 bases and J by 3 bases, and 10 bases separated the two germline ends. The CDR3 totals 15 residues. Germline CDR1 SGHRS, CDR2 YFSETQ. The CDR3: CASSLASGGYNEQFF. The CDR3 DNA sequence: TGCGCCAGCAGCTTGGCCTCCGGGGGCTACAATGAGCAGTTCTTC.

V is TRBV27 and J is TRBJ1-2, with TRBD1 matching over 9 bases. The CDR3 is made up of 15 amino acids. Germline CDR1 reads MNHEY; CDR2 reads SMNVEV (reference sequence). V gave up 4 bases and J gave up 5 bases; unmatched junction bases: 8. CDR3 nucleotide sequence: TGTGCCAGCAGTTATGGTACAGGGGGCAGGTATGGCTACACCTTC. Its translation is CASSYGTGGRYGYTF.

The chain uses TRBV5-1 and TRBJ1-4; D remains ambiguous. This CDR3 contains 14 residues. The germline gives CDR1 SGHRS, CDR2 YFSETQ. The V end was cut by 7 bases, the J end by 10 bases, with 20 bases between. DNA of the CDR3: TGCGCCAGCGGCCCAGACTCTACGGGCGGAAAACTGTTTTTT. Translation: CASGPDSTGGKLFF.

The J gene is TRBJ1-4, the V gene TRBV19; 10 bases align to TRBD1. The ends lost 8 bases at V and 4 bases at J; junction bases unmatched: 7. There are 15 residues in the CDR3. Germline V gene data show CDR1 as LNHDA and CDR2 as SQIVND (reference sequence). The CDR3 DNA follows: TGTGCCAGTCGCGGGACAGGGGCGAATAATGAAAAACTGTTTTTT. Translated, it gives CASRGTGANNEKLFF.

The V and J genes are TRBV27 and TRBJ1-1; 8 nucleotides line up with TRBD1. The CDR3 consists of 13 residues. Germline CDR1 reads MNHEY; CDR2 reads SMNVEV (reference sequence). Trimming removed 6 bases from V and 4 bases from J; junction bases left unmatched: 4. The CDR3 DNA is TGTGCCAGCAGGTTAACAGGGGGCACTGAAGCTTTCTTT. Protein product: CASRLTGGTEAFF.

The chain recombines TRBV5-6 with TRBJ1-4; 7 bases are shared with TRBD1. The germline gives CDR1 SGHDT, CDR2 YYEEEE. The V and J ends lost 8 bases and 4 bases, in that order; junction bases with no gene match: 11. This CDR3 contains 15 residues. In DNA, the CDR3 is TGTGCCAGTAATCAAATCGGGACAGATAATGAAAAACTGTTTTTT. Amino acids: CASNQIGTDNEKLFF.

The chain recombines TRBV6-4 with TRBJ2-2, with unresolved D. The CDR3 runs to 15 residues. V lost 0 bases, J lost 6 bases, and 11 bases lay in between. Germline V CDR1 and CDR2: MRHNA, SNTAGT. CDR3 loop: CASSDSTDLAGELFF. CDR3 DNA sequence: TGTGCCAGCAGTGACTCGACGGATTTGGCCGGGGAGCTGTTTTTT.